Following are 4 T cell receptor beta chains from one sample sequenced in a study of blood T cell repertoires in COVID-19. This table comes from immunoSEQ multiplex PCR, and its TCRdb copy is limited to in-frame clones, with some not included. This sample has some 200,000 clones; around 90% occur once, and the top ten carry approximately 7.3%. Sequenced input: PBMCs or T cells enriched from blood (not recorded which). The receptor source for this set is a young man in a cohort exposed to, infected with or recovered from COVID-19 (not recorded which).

The CDR3 protein is CASSLAGLFSEQYF. In DNA, the CDR3 is TGTGCCAGCAGCTTGGCAGGGCTGTTCAGCGAGCAGTACTTC. The J gene is TRBJ2-7, the V gene TRBV5-6; D perhaps matches TRBD1 (5 bases). This CDR3 contains 14 residues. The V gene lost 0 bases and the J gene lost 6 bases, with 13 bases spanning the gap. CDR1 is SGHDT and CDR2 is YYEEEE in the germline V gene.

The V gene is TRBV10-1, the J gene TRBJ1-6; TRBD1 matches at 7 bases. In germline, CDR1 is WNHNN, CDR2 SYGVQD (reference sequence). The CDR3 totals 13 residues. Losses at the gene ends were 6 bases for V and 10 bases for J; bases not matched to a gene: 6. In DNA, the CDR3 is TGCGCCAGCAGCCGAGGAGGGGGCTCACCCCTCCACTTT. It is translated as CASSRGGGSPLHF.

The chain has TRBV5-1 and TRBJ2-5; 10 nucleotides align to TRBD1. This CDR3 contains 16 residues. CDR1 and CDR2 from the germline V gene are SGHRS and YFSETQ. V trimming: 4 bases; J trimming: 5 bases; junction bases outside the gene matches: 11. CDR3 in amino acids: CASSRRTGGIRETQYF. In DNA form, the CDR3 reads TGCGCCAGCAGCAGAAGGACAGGGGGTATACGGGAGACCCAGTACTTC. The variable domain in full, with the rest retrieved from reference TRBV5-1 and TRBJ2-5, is KAGVTQTPRYLIKTRGQQVTLSCSPISGHRSVSWYQQTPGQGLQFLFEYFSETQRNKGNFPGRFSGRQFSNSRSEMNVSTLELGDSALYLCASSRRTGGIRETQYFGPGTRLLVL.

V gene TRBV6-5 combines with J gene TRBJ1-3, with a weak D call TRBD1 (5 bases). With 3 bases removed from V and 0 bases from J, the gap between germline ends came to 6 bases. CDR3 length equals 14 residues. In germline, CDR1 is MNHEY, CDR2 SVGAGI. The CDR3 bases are TGTGCCAGCAGTTATCAGGGCTCTGGAAACACCATATATTTT. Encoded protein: CASSYQGSGNTIYF.